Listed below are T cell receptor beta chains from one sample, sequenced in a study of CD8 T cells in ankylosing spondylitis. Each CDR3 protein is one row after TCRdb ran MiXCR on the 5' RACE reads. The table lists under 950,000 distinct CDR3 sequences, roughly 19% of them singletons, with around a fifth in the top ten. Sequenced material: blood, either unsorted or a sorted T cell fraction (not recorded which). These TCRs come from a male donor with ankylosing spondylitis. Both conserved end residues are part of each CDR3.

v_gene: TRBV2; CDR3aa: CASQSGGINEQFF
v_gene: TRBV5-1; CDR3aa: CASSPRKLIREDYEQYF
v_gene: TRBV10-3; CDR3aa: CAINEQGGGQETQYF
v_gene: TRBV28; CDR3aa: CASRPSTGTNSPLHF
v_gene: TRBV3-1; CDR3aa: CASSFPGTKGNEQFF
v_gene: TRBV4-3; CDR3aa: CASSPTYGGPYEQYF
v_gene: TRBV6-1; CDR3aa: CASSASGHMNTEAFF
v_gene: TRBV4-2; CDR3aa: CASSQGWTTNTGELFF
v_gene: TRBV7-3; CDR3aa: CASSLNPQGEAFF
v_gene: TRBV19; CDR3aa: CASDRDSGANVLTF
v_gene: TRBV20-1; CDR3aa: CSAPLAGTGADEQFF
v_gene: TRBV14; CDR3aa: CASSRSSLGTRADTQYF
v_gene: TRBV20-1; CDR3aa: CSASQDRGHYGYTF
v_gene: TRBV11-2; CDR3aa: CASSLRLAGGRWNEQFF
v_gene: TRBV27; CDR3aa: CASSLTGVRYGYTF
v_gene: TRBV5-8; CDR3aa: CASSWVLEQFF
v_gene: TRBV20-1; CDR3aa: CSATGTNTDTQYF
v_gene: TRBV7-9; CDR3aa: CASSKQSPGLAEETQYF
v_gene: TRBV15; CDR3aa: CATSRDLGAGGYEQYF
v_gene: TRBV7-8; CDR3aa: CASSFEGLAVSYNEQFF
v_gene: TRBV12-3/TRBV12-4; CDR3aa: CASSRAVYEQYF
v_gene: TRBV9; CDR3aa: CASSLGLATSETQYF
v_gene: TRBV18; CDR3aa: CASSRVGTNTEAFF
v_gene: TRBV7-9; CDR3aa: CASSHRDGPRAFF
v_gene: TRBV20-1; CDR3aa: CSARPTSGGPNEQFF
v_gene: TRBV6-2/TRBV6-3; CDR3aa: CASRKGTSMDTQYF
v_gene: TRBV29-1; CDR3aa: CSVETSGSYEQYF
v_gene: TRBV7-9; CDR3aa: CASSFGNRDSILEQYF
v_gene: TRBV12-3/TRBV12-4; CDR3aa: CASSPGLGSSGELFF
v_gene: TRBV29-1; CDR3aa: CSVKHAKNTEAFF
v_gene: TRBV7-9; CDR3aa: CASSLEPPEQFF
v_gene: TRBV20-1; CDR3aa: CSAPASTEAFF
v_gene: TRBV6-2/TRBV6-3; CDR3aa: CASSYYLGRNTGELFF
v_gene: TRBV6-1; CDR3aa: CASSQTGYQPQHF
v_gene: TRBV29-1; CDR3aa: CSVGQGDTEAFF
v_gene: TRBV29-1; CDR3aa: CSVILAGKGETQYF
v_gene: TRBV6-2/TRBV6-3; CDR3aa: CASSYSRLAQETQYF
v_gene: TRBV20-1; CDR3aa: CSARALAGASYNEQFF
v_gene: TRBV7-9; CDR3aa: CASSKPGLANTGELFF
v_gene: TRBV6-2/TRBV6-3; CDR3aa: CASSYSTGVPRYEQYF
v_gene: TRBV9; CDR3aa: CASSGTGGFYEQYF
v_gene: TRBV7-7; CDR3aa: CASSSLSGDTQYF
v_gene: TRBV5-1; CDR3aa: CASSFHTGELFF
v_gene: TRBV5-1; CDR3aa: CASSFRTGENEKLFF
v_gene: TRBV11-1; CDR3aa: CASSGTPGTDTQYF
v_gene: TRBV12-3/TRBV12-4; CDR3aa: CASSLGVAQGGYGYTF
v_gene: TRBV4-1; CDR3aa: CASSPSSPRDNEQFF
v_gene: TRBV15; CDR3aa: CATMSSSSYEQYF
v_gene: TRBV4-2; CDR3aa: CASSQDTSVYEQYF
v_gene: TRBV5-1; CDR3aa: CASSLLGGAPYEQYF